The present TCR beta chain was sequenced within a study of T cell changes during pregnancy in multiple sclerosis. This CDR3 is 14 amino acids long. The ends were cut back, 2 bases at V and 2 bases at J, with 8 bases in the middle. The V gene's germline CDR1 is KGHSH and CDR2 LQKENI. Generated by immunoSEQ multiplex PCR, the TCRdb table keeps only in-frame clones and is missing some. The sample contains 60,000 to 75,000 clones, roughly 94% of which appear only once. Sequencing was performed on peripheral blood, taken in the second trimester of pregnancy. This receptor was obtained from a female donor in good health, enrolled as a control in a pregnancy study. V and J are TRBV18 and TRBJ2-3; no clear D gene. Here the CDR3 DNA reads TGTGCCAGCTCACCATCCAGTTACACAGATACGCAGTATTTT. It yields the protein CASSPSSYTDTQYF.